The TCR beta chain described here comes from a study of neoadjuvant anti-PD-1 for oral cavity cancer (dated by TCRdb to 2020 to 2022). As for the study more broadly: Three to four biweekly doses of nivolumab at 3 mg/kg were mostly administered to patients before curative-intent surgical resection. A fourth nivolumab dose was given around day 43 to patients without progression, and definitive surgical resection was performed in those patients on days 50-56. Under RECIST 1.1, patients with complete response, partial response or stable disease were classed as responders, and patients with progression were classed as non-responders. The parent correlative cohort included 11 to 13 patients, with an approximately 30% response rate. Results the study describes overall, beyond this receptor: Only a few patients per response group were included in the TCR analyses, and the authors called for validation in larger cohorts. Higher pretreatment blood TCRbeta clonality and lower post-treatment tumor TCRbeta clonality were correlated with higher pretreatment blood Treg/Th17 ratios. After neoadjuvant nivolumab, significantly higher T cell clonality (Gini index) was found within PBMCs in non-responders than in responders.

The meaning of the sample's time point label: before neoadjuvant nivolumab. None of the patients had received prior systemic or radiation treatment, and all were newly diagnosed with stage II-IVA oral cavity squamous cell carcinoma. The cohort consisted of patients with HPV-negative, locally advanced oral cavity squamous cell carcinoma. Peripheral blood mononuclear cells were analyzed directly, without maintenance or expansion in culture. The samples were obtained from a longitudinal correlative study of a single-arm phase II trial testing neoadjuvant nivolumab in oral cavity squamous cell carcinoma. Subject-matched pre- and post-treatment PBMCs and tumors from three responders and three non-responders underwent genomic DNA-based TCRbeta sequencing. Peripheral blood mononuclear cells were drawn once before nivolumab treatment and a second time after treatment, when surgery took place. Genomic DNA was isolated from PBMCs using the Maxwell RSC DNA from Cells kit.

PBMC libraries used mostly around 500 ng of input genomic DNA for deep sequencing, with six replicates per sample. The immunoSEQ hsTCRbeta kit was used to prepare TCRbeta libraries according to the manufacturer's instructions. The finished libraries were brought together in one pool at roughly 2.7 nM, which was then read using an Illumina NovaSeq 6000 S4 flow cell. The source study handled its data this way. The immunoSEQ Analyzer handled quality control and preprocessing of the raw data. The analysis was limited to productive rearrangements, and each clonotype was defined by a unique CDR3 amino acid sequence. Repertoire clonality was estimated as the Gini-Simpson index, computed with the R package tcR. Student's t test was used to compare Gini indices, while Pearson correlation assessed associations with tumor size change. TCRdb re-hosts the immuneACCESS table, in-frame sequences only. Its copies lack some clones; in the studies checked, an unresolved V gene accounts for under half of them, and the cause for the rest is not known. D and trimming come from the DNA, and the V and J calls and clone size come from that table. In this sample the table shows tens of thousands of clones, about four fifths of which occur a single time. Clones ranked in the top ten supply approximately 3% of the sample.

Concerning this clone: No cognate antigen has been identified for it. Nothing much larger sits one base from this clone, and base qualities are not available.

The CDR1 and CDR2 encoded by the germline V gene are MDHEN and SYDVKM. Including cysteine and phenylalanine, the CDR3 has 11 amino acids. Just the 33-base CDR3 DNA is kept, in frame starting at base 1. Between the V and J ends, shortened by 10 bases and 7 bases respectively, the junction contains 11 bases. The chain uses TRBV28 and TRBJ1-5; the D gene is not confidently resolved. This TCR came from a person between 40 and 79 years old with oral cavity squamous cell carcinoma. The specimen was PBMCs, collected before nivolumab (anti-PD-1) treatment. In nucleotides, the sequence is TGTGCCACAAAGGGAGGCCAGCCCCAGCATTTT. It encodes CATKGGQPQHF.